This is a list of T cell receptor beta chains from one sample in a study of blood T cell repertoires in COVID-19. Only in-frame clones appear in the TCRdb table, and some are missing; sequencing was by immunoSEQ multiplex PCR. In the table there are more than 300,000 clones, 90% of which are singletons. Sequencing was done on a sample of PBMCs or T cells enriched from blood (not recorded which). These receptors came from a woman in her 30s who had been exposed to COVID-19. CDR3s include the opening cysteine and the closing phenylalanine or tryptophan. D genes are given only for firm matches. Where a row states a size, it is once, few, many or the class of an expanded clone; other rows omit it.

CSVGAGSGGYEQYF | TGCAGCGTCGGAGCTGGTAGCGGGGGATACGAGCAGTACTTC | TRBV29-1 | 14 | TRBJ2-7 | . | TRBD2
CASSVGVTENYEQYF | TGTGCCAGCAGCGTAGGGGTGACAGAGAACTACGAGCAGTACTTC | TRBV9 | 15 | TRBJ2-7 | . | .
CASSLQGVSYGYTF | TGTGCCAGCAGCTTGCAGGGGGTAAGCTATGGCTACACCTTC | TRBV5-4 | 14 | TRBJ1-2 | . | TRBD1
CSVYADYEQYF | TGCAGCGTTTACGCAGACTACGAGCAGTACTTC | TRBV29-1 | 11 | TRBJ2-7 | once | .
CATTSSLVNYGYTF | TGTGCCACCACTAGTTCCCTCGTCAACTATGGCTACACCTTC | TRBV11-2 | 14 | TRBJ1-2 | . | .
CASIDWETDTQYF | TGTGCCAGCATCGACTGGGAGACAGATACGCAGTATTTT | TRBV2 | 13 | TRBJ2-3 | few | .
CASSYQGHTTGDEQFF | TGTGCCAGCAGTTACCAGGGACACACGACCGGGGATGAGCAGTTCTTC | TRBV6-5 | 16 | TRBJ2-1 | . | .
CASSGDRGYAFF | TGTGCCAGCAGTGGGGACAGGGGTTATGCTTTCTTT | TRBV2 | 12 | TRBJ1-1 | . | TRBD1
CASTLGTGLNTEAFF | TGTGCCAGTACCCTAGGGACAGGCCTGAACACTGAAGCTTTCTTT | TRBV19 | 15 | TRBJ1-1 | once | TRBD1
CASSPHAGDTGELFF | TGCGCCAGCAGCCCGCATGCGGGGGACACCGGGGAGCTGTTTTTT | TRBV5-1 | 15 | TRBJ2-2 | . | TRBD2
CASSQKMYGEQFF | TGCGCCAGCAGCCAAAAAATGTACGGGGAGCAGTTCTTC | TRBV4-1 | 13 | TRBJ2-1 | . | .
CATSIGTGVYEQYF | TGTGCCACCAGCATCGGGACAGGGGTCTACGAGCAGTACTTC | TRBV15 | 14 | TRBJ2-7 | . | TRBD1
CASSQERLAGEQFF | TGCGCCAGCAGCCAAGAGAGACTAGCGGGGGAGCAGTTCTTC | TRBV4-3 | 14 | TRBJ2-1 | . | TRBD2
CAISDRVGGGLAKNIQYF | TGTGCCATCAGTGATAGGGTCGGAGGAGGGTTAGCCAAAAACATTCAGTACTTC | TRBV10-3 | 18 | TRBJ2-4 | many | .
CAIPPRGYNSPLHF | TGCGCCATCCCCCCCAGGGGCTATAATTCACCCCTCCACTTT | TRBV10-1 | 14 | TRBJ1-6 | . | .
CASSTRAAFPNTEAFF | TGCGCCAGCAGCACCCGAGCGGCATTTCCAAACACTGAAGCTTTCTTT | TRBV5-1 | 16 | TRBJ1-1 | few | .
CASSLEVGGLNTEAFF | TGTGCCAGCAGCTTAGAGGTGGGGGGACTCAACACTGAAGCTTTCTTT | TRBV7-8 | 16 | TRBJ1-1 | . | .
CSVRAGVGEQFF | TGCAGCGTTCGCGCCGGGGTCGGTGAGCAGTTCTTC | TRBV29-1 | 12 | TRBJ2-1 | . | .
CASSSTGETGNTIYF | TGTGCCAGCTCATCGACAGGGGAGACTGGAAACACCATATATTTT | TRBV18 | 15 | TRBJ1-3 | . | TRBD1
CASSSGSSNSPLHF | TGTGCCAGCAGTTCCGGGAGCAGTAATTCACCCCTCCACTTT | TRBV6-2/TRBV6-3 | 14 | TRBJ1-6 | . | .
CASSLDAANYGYTF | TGTGCCAGCAGCTTAGATGCAGCGAACTATGGCTACACCTTC | TRBV11-2 | 14 | TRBJ1-2 | . | .
CASTDPAAKSGLYTF | TGTGCCAGTACCGATCCCGCCGCTAAAAGCGGCCTCTACACCTTC | TRBV19 | 15 | TRBJ1-2 | . | .
CASSSPGQWLGGGYTF | TGTGCCAGCAGCTCGCCGGGACAGTGGCTTGGTGGTGGCTACACCTTC | TRBV5-4 | 16 | TRBJ1-2 | few | TRBD1
CSVEGQGWYGYTF | TGCAGCGTTGAAGGGCAGGGCTGGTATGGCTACACCTTC | TRBV29-1 | 13 | TRBJ1-2 | few | .
CASSNSPTLAKNIQYF | TGTGCCAGCAGCAATTCTCCGACACTAGCCAAAAACATTCAGTACTTC | TRBV21-1 | 16 | TRBJ2-4 | . | .
CAWSTGTGRGNTIYF | TGTGCCTGGAGTACCGGGACAGGACGTGGAAACACCATATATTTT | TRBV30 | 15 | TRBJ1-3 | . | TRBD1
CASSPGPQGLGKNTGELFF | TGTGCCAGCTCACCAGGGCCTCAGGGTTTGGGGAAGAACACCGGGGAGCTGTTTTTT | TRBV18 | 19 | TRBJ2-2 | few | .
CASSQKVGHRSTDTQYF | TGTGCCAGCAGCCAAAAGGTGGGACACCGTAGCACAGATACGCAGTATTTT | TRBV14 | 17 | TRBJ2-3 | . | .
CASSLSDGTVNTEAFF | TGTGCCAGCAGTTTATCAGACGGGACAGTAAACACTGAAGCTTTCTTT | TRBV27 | 16 | TRBJ1-1 | once | TRBD1
CASSNTNRLAGHTGELFF | TGTGCCAGCAGCAATACAAATAGACTAGCGGGTCACACCGGGGAGCTGTTTTTT | TRBV5-6 | 18 | TRBJ2-2 | once | TRBD2
CASGTDGGSYEQYF | TGTGCCAGCGGAACTGATGGCGGGTCCTACGAGCAGTACTTC | TRBV7-6 | 14 | TRBJ2-7 | . | .
CASSSGGAKNIQYF | TGCGCCAGCAGCTCAGGGGGGGCCAAAAACATTCAGTACTTC | TRBV5-1 | 14 | TRBJ2-4 | . | .
CASVWGTQRDEQFF | TGTGCCAGCGTCTGGGGGACACAGAGGGATGAGCAGTTCTTC | TRBV6-6 | 14 | TRBJ2-1 | . | .
CASSQDLAGRNEKLFF | TGTGCCAGCAGCCAAGATTTGGCAGGGCGTAATGAAAAACTGTTTTTT | TRBV3-1/TRBV3-2 | 16 | TRBJ1-4 | . | .
CASSFRGTIQGTRGYTF | TGTGCCAGCAGCTTCCGGGGGACCATACAGGGGACCCGGGGCTACACCTTC | TRBV7-9 | 17 | TRBJ1-2 | . | TRBD1